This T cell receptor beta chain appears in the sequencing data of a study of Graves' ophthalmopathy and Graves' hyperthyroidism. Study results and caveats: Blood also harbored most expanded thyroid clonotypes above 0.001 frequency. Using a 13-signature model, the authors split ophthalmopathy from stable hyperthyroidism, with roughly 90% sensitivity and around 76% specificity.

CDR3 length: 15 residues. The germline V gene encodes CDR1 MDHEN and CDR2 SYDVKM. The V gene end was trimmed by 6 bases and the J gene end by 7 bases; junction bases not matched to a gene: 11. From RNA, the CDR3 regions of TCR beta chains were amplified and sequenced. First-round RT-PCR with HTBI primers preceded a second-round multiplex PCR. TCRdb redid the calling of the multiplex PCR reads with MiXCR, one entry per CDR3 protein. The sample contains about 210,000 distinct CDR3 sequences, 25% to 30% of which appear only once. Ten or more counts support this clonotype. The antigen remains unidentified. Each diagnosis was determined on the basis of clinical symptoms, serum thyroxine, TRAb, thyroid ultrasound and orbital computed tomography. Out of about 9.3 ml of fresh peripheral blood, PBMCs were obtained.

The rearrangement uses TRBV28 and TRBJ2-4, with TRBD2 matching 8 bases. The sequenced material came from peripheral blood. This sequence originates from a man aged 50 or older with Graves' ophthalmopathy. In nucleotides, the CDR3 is TGTGCCAGCAGGCCCGGGGGGGGCCGGGGTAACATTCAGTACTTC. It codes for CASRPGGGRGNIQYF.